What follows are 32 T cell receptor beta chains derived from one specimen sequenced in a study of T cell responses to AZD1222 COVID-19 vaccine. Method: immunoSEQ multiplex PCR; TCRdb's copy keeps in-frame clones and lacks some. The table shows 85,000 to 100,000 clones, with 78% occurring only once. The sequencing used peripheral blood, collected on day 0 of AZD1222 vaccination. These receptors originate from an adult in good health.

The CDR3 nucleotides read TGTGCCAGCAAGGCGGGACAATCAAGCTCCTACAATGAGCAGTTCTTC. Residues: CASKAGQSSSYNEQFF. The chain uses TRBV7-8 and TRBJ2-1, with D tentatively TRBD1 or TRBD2 (6 bases each). CDR1 and CDR2 from the germline V gene are SGHVS and FQNEAQ. V lost 7 bases and J 0 bases, leaving 16 bases between the germline ends. This CDR3 is built from 16 residues.

Remarks on this clone: The same CDR3 is also encoded by other DNA sequences in this sample. The chain employs TRBV18 and TRBJ1-1, with D maybe TRBD1 (6 bases). Trimming shortened V by 3 bases and J by 0 bases, and 8 bases separated the two germline ends. The germline V gene has CDR1 KGHSH and CDR2 LQKENI. The CDR3 length is 14 residues. The CDR3 is CASSPGQMNTEAFF. CDR3 coding DNA: TGTGCCAGCTCACCGGGACAAATGAACACTGAAGCTTTCTTT.

This clone has just one count. This rearrangement joins TRBV9 to TRBJ1-4, with D hard to call. Germline V gene lookup returns CDR1 SGDLS and CDR2 YYNGEE. Trimming shortened V by 4 bases and J by 14 bases, and 21 bases separated the two germline ends. This CDR3 comprises 14 residues. CDR3 sequence: CASSTSPAGHPLFF. CDR3 sequence (DNA): TGTGCCAGCAGCACATCCCCAGCCGGGCATCCCCTGTTTTTT.

This clone appeared a single time. The V and J genes are TRBV7-2 and TRBJ2-5; 8 bases align to TRBD1. Germline V gene data show CDR1 as SGHTA and CDR2 as FQGNSA. This CDR3 contains 14 residues. Losses at the gene ends were 3 bases for V and 5 bases for J; bases not matched to a gene: 5. CDR3 nucleotide sequence: TGTGCCAGCAGCTTTGACAGGGGATCTGAGACCCAGTACTTC. The encoded protein is CASSFDRGSETQYF.

J is TRBJ1-2 and V is TRBV10-3; D gene uncertain. The CDR3 covers 12 residues. Germline V gene lookup returns CDR1 ENHRY and CDR2 SYGVKD. Trimming removed 2 bases from V and 8 bases from J, with 9 bases in between. DNA for the CDR3: TGTGCCATCAGTGAGGAATCGTCCGGCTACACCTTC. Protein sequence: CAISEESSGYTF.

J is TRBJ2-6 and V is TRBV10-1; D gene uncertain. Trimming left V 3 bases short and J 0 bases short, with 6 bases between. Germline V lookup: CDR1 WNHNN, CDR2 SYGVQD (reference sequence). This CDR3 is built from 15 residues. DNA for the CDR3: TGCGCCAGCAGTGATCCGTCCTCTGGGGCCAACGTCCTGACTTTC. Translated, it gives CASSDPSSGANVLTF.

Of note for this clone: Other DNA sequences within the sample encode an identical CDR3. The CDR3 coding sequence is TGTGCCAGCAGTTCGACAAGGGGGGCCGGGGAGGGCTACACCTTC. Its translation: CASSSTRGAGEGYTF. V is TRBV28 and J is TRBJ1-2, with a weak D call TRBD1 (6 bases). CDR3 size: 15 residues. Trimming left V 4 bases short and J 8 bases short, with 20 bases between. Germline CDR1 MDHEN, CDR2 SYDVKM.

The chain is built from TRBV4-1 and TRBJ2-2; 7 positions match TRBD2. CDR1 is MGHRA, CDR2 YSYEKL, per germline. The V and J ends lost 4 bases and 4 bases, in that order; junction bases with no gene match: 9. This CDR3 spans 16 amino acids. CDR3 region: CASSPTGAGITGELFF. In nucleotides, the CDR3 is TGCGCCAGCAGCCCTACAGGAGCGGGAATCACCGGGGAGCTGTTTTTT.

As for this clone: A junction boundary mismatches the germline segment, possibly from a read error. The gene calls are TRBV28 and TRBJ2-7; TRBD1 might be the D (6 bases). In germline, CDR1 is MDHEN, CDR2 SYDVKM. The CDR3 spans 11 residues. CDR3 in amino acids: CASSLRDRMSF. The CDR3 nucleotides are TGTGCCAGCAGTTTAAGAGACAGGATGAGCTTC.

This clone was recorded only once. The chain recombines TRBV19 with TRBJ1-2; D is undetermined. This CDR3 is built from 13 residues. The germline CDR1 and CDR2 sequences are LNHDA and SQIVND (reference sequence). Trimming left V 3 bases short and J 5 bases short, with 10 bases between. Written as DNA, the CDR3 is TGTGCCAGTAGTATCCGCAAGGGTTATGGCTACACCTTC. Translation gives CASSIRKGYGYTF.

The chain recombines TRBV30 with TRBJ1-2; a weak D match, TRBD1 (6 bases). This CDR3 contains 11 residues. Germline CDR1 and CDR2: GTSNPN and SVGIG (reference sequence). The V end was cut by 4 bases, the J end by 7 bases, with 10 bases between. The CDR3 coding sequence is TGTGCCTGGATGAGGGGGGGTGGCTACACCTTC. As protein: CAWMRGGGYTF. Filled out from reference TRBV30 and TRBJ1-2, the complete variable domain reads SQTIHQWPATLVQPVGSPLSLECTVEGTSNPNLYWYRQAAGRGLQLLFYSVGIGQISSEVPQNLSASRPQDRQFILSSKKLLLSDSGFYLCAWMRGGGYTFGSGTRLTVV.

V gene TRBV5-1 combines with J gene TRBJ1-5; D not certain. Trimming removed 4 bases from V and 0 bases from J, with 5 bases in between. This CDR3 region has 13 residues. Germline V gene data show CDR1 as SGHRS and CDR2 as YFSETQ. This CDR3 reads CASSANSNQPQHF. For the CDR3, the DNA is TGCGCCAGCAGCGCAAATAGCAATCAGCCCCAGCATTTT.

The V gene is TRBV5-6, the J gene TRBJ2-2; 7 bases fit TRBD2. The germline gives CDR1 SGHDT, CDR2 YYEEEE. V lost 4 bases to trimming and J lost 4 bases; unmatched junction nucleotides: 7. The CDR3 loop spans 15 amino acids. This CDR3 is CASSDARTSTGELFF. The CDR3 DNA sequence: TGTGCCAGCAGCGACGCCCGGACTAGCACCGGGGAGCTGTTTTTT.

The V call is TRBV20-1, the J call TRBJ2-1; 8 bases align to TRBD2. CDR1 and CDR2 (germline): DFQATT, SNEGSKA (reference sequence). This CDR3 has 18 residues. The V gene end was trimmed by 3 bases and the J gene end by 5 bases; junction bases not matched to a gene: 18. The CDR3 here is CSASAPASGLLEHNEQFF. Here the CDR3 DNA reads TGCAGTGCTAGTGCTCCGGCTAGCGGGCTCCTTGAACACAATGAGCAGTTCTTC.

V usage is TRBV7-6 and J usage is TRBJ2-3, with 9 bases aligning to TRBD2. This CDR3 is 18 amino acids long. Germline lookup yields CDR1 SGHVS and CDR2 FNYEAQ. Losses at the gene ends were 4 bases for V and 5 bases for J; bases not matched to a gene: 16. The CDR3 sequence is CASSSNSVAGGQIDTQYF. The CDR3, as DNA: TGTGCCAGCAGCTCCAATAGTGTTGCGGGAGGGCAAATAGATACGCAGTATTTT.

The V and J genes are TRBV10-2 and TRBJ2-5; TRBD2 matches at 10 bases. This CDR3 has 14 residues. CDR1 is WSHSY and CDR2 is SAAADI in the germline V gene. Trimming cost V 10 bases and J 14 bases; bases outside gene matches: 19. CDR3 sequence (DNA): TGCGCCACCTCCTCCCAGGTAGCGGGAGGAGTTATTTACTTC. Translated: CATSSQVAGGVIYF.

The genes are TRBV29-1 and TRBJ1-5; D not certain. The CDR3 is 14 residues long. The V end lost 7 bases, the J end lost 6 bases, and 19 bases lay between the germline ends. Germline values: CDR1 SQVTM, CDR2 ANQGSEA. The CDR3 sequence: CSALFGGAGQPQHF. CDR3 nucleotide sequence: TGCAGCGCTCTTTTCGGAGGTGCCGGTCAGCCCCAGCATTTT.

V and J are TRBV19 and TRBJ2-5; perhaps TRBD2 as D (6 bases). Germline values: CDR1 LNHDA, CDR2 SQIVND (reference sequence). Trimming removed 5 bases at V and 5 bases at J, with 12 bases between. This CDR3 has 13 residues. CDR3 in amino acids: CASSGTLGETQYF. The DNA of the CDR3 is TGTGCCAGTAGTGGGACTCTAGGGGAGACCCAGTACTTC.

The chain combines TRBV5-4 with TRBJ2-3; perhaps TRBD2 as D (6 bases). Trimming cost V 2 bases and J 4 bases, with 14 bases left between them. This CDR3 has 15 residues. Germline lookup yields CDR1 SGHNT and CDR2 YYREEE (reference sequence). DNA for the CDR3: TGTGCCAGCAGCTTCCATCGGGAGTTCGCAGATACGCAGTATTTT. It encodes CASSFHREFADTQYF.

This chain joins TRBV28 and TRBJ1-1; 8 bases align to TRBD1. CDR3 length equals 13 residues. V shed 7 bases and J 6 bases; nucleotides not matched to a gene: 7. Germline CDR1 and CDR2: MDHEN and SYDVKM. CDR3 nucleotide sequence: TGTGCCAGCACCCCCTGGACAGGGCCTGAAGCTTTCTTT. It yields the protein CASTPWTGPEAFF.

This chain joins TRBV19 and TRBJ2-5; TRBD1 matches 8 bases. The CDR3 sequence is 15 residues long. Germline trimming cut 6 bases from V and 4 bases from J; bases unmatched to any gene: 10. Germline lookup yields CDR1 LNHDA and CDR2 SQIVND (reference sequence). CDR3 bases: TGTGCCAGTAGGACCGGACAGGGTGGTCCAGAGACCCAGTACTTC. It yields the protein CASRTGQGGPETQYF.

The chain links TRBV9 to TRBJ2-1; tentative D call: TRBD1 (6 bases). The CDR3 runs to 14 residues. The V gene lost 0 bases and the J gene lost 6 bases, with 10 bases spanning the gap. Germline V gene data show CDR1 as SGDLS and CDR2 as YYNGEE. The DNA for the CDR3 is TGTGCCAGCAGCGTAGGGGGACAAGGCAATGAGCAGTTCTTC. It specifies CASSVGGQGNEQFF.

The chain has TRBV5-1 and TRBJ2-7; 8 bases are shared with TRBD2. CDR3 size: 14 residues. V lost 0 bases and J lost 6; bases outside the gene matches: 5. Germline V gene lookup returns CDR1 SGHRS and CDR2 YFSETQ. The CDR3 DNA reads as TGCGCCAGCAGCTTGGGACTAGCGAGTGGCGAGCAGTACTTC. This translates into CASSLGLASGEQYF. Full variable domain (outside the CDR3, taken from reference TRBV5-1 and TRBJ2-7): KAGVTQTPRYLIKTRGQQVTLSCSPISGHRSVSWYQQTPGQGLQFLFEYFSETQRNKGNFPGRFSGRQFSNSRSEMNVSTLELGDSALYLCASSLGLASGEQYFGPGTRLTVT.

This chain uses TRBV2 with TRBJ1-5, with a weak D call TRBD1 (5 bases). The CDR3 runs to 14 residues. CDR1 is SNHLY and CDR2 is FYNNEI in the germline V gene. V was shortened by 6 bases and J by 3 bases, with 12 bases between the two germline ends. The CDR3 sequence: CASSWGRDNQPQHF. The CDR3 bases are TGTGCCAGCAGCTGGGGACGGGACAATCAGCCCCAGCATTTT. The complete variable domain, with remaining parts taken from reference TRBV2 and TRBJ1-5, reads EPEVTQTPSHQVTQMGQEVILRCVPISNHLYFYWYRQILGQKVEFLVSFYNNEISEKSEIFDDQFSVERPDGSNFTLKIRSTKLEDSAMYFCASSWGRDNQPQHFGDGTRLSIL.

This rearrangement joins TRBV29-1 to TRBJ1-1; D is possibly TRBD1 (5 bases). This CDR3 contains 13 residues. Germline CDR1 is SQVTM and CDR2 is ANQGSEA. The V end lost 5 bases, the J end lost 3 bases, and 13 bases lay between the germline ends. The CDR3 sequence is CSVLTGGHTEAFF. In DNA form, the CDR3 reads TGCAGCGTTTTAACAGGCGGACACACTGAAGCTTTCTTT.

The J gene is TRBJ1-1, the V gene TRBV28; D call uncertain. The CDR3 runs 15 residues. CDR1 and CDR2 (germline): MDHEN, SYDVKM. V gave up 3 bases and J gave up 1 base, with 12 bases separating them. CDR3 in DNA: TGTGCCAGCAGTTTCCAGGCACCAAGGAACACTGAAGCTTTCTTT. Encoded protein: CASSFQAPRNTEAFF.

J is TRBJ2-1 and V is TRBV11-2, with a weak D call TRBD1 (6 bases). The CDR3 has 14 amino acids. Trimming shortened V by 0 bases and J by 8 bases, and 11 bases separated the two germline ends. Germline loops: CDR1 SGHAT, CDR2 FQNNGV. CDR3 in DNA: TGTGCCAGCAGCTTAGACAGGGGTGGGGATGAGCAGTTCTTC. Translating gives CASSLDRGGDEQFF. The complete variable domain, with remaining parts taken from reference TRBV11-2 and TRBJ2-1, reads EAGVAQSPRYKIIEKRQSVAFWCNPISGHATLYWYQQILGQGPKLLIQFQNNGVVDDSQLPKDRFSAERLKGVDSTLKIQPAKLEDSAVYLCASSLDRGGDEQFFGPGTRLTVL.

V and J are TRBV21-1 and TRBJ2-2; the table gives TRBD2 as D, unverified against the DNA. TRBV21-1 corresponds to a pseudogene. This CDR3 region has 16 residues. The CDR3 loop reads CASSKPGGEGTGELFF. The CDR3 DNA sequence: TGTGCCAGCAGCAAACCGGGAGGGGAGGGCACCGGGGAGCTGTTTTTT.

The CDR3 reads CASTSGGHGKDTQYF. The DNA of the CDR3 is TGTGCCAGCACCTCCGGGGGGCACGGGAAAGATACGCAGTATTTT. The chain carries TRBV28 and TRBJ2-3; D is possibly TRBD2 (7 bases). The CDR3 has 15 amino acids. V was clipped by 7 bases and J by 5 bases, with 19 bases between them. Germline V CDR1 and CDR2: MDHEN, SYDVKM. Full variable domain (remainder filled in from reference TRBV28 and TRBJ2-3): DVKVTQSSRYLVKRTGEKVFLECVQDMDHENMFWYRQDPGLGLRLIYFSYDVKMKEKGDIPEGYSVSREKKERFSLILESASTNQTSMYLCASTSGGHGKDTQYFGPGTRLTVL.

The DNA of the CDR3 is TGCGCCAGCACCTCGAAGGTGGGCTACTACGAGCAGTACTTC. Its protein is CASTSKVGYYEQYF. V and J are TRBV10-1 and TRBJ2-7; D gene ambiguous. Trimming took off 7 bases at V and 3 bases at J, with 16 bases between the two ends. CDR1 WNHNN and CDR2 SYGVQD come from the germline V gene (reference sequence). The CDR3 is 14 amino acids.

The rearrangement links TRBV28 to TRBJ2-2; D might be TRBD2 (7 bases). The CDR3 is 17 residues long. CDR1 is MDHEN, CDR2 SYDVKM, per germline. Deletions cut 4 bases from V and 4 bases from J, with 19 bases between. CDR3 protein: CASSSPGGGAGTGELFF. CDR3 bases: TGTGCCAGCAGTTCCCCCGGAGGGGGGGCGGGCACCGGGGAGCTGTTTTTT.

This rearrangement joins TRBV27 to TRBJ2-7; D is ambiguous. The CDR3 totals 13 residues. The germline CDR1 and CDR2 sequences are MNHEY and SMNVEV (reference sequence). The V and J ends lost 2 bases and 5 bases respectively, with 10 bases between them. In DNA form, the CDR3 reads TGTGCCAGCAGTTTAAGGATCATCGACGAGCAGTACTTC. It yields the protein CASSLRIIDEQYF.